This T cell receptor (beta chain) derives from a study of cytomegalovirus exposure and HLA in healthy donors. Regarding the study as a whole: Immune exposure information available was restricted to CMV serostatus.

PCR primers comprised 60 Vbeta and 13 Jbeta primers. Method: immunoSEQ multiplex PCR; TCRdb's copy keeps in-frame clones and lacks some. The sample consists of some 220,000 clones, 80% to 90% of them appearing once. In the case of this clone: What it binds is not known.

Trimming took 6 bases from V and 0 from J, leaving 15 bases between them. Germline CDR1 reads MGHRA; CDR2 reads YSYEKL. The CDR3 loop spans 15 amino acids. This rearrangement joins TRBV4-1 to TRBJ2-7, with D unresolved. The receptor's source is a girl aged 2 to 10 in good health and CMV-seronegative. Material for sequencing was PBMCs. The CDR3 DNA reads as TGCGCCAGCAGAACAACTACCGAGAGCTCCTACGAGCAGTACTTC. Translated, it gives CASRTTTESSYEQYF.